These 17 T cell receptor beta chains share one sample of origin, sequenced in a study of T cell responses to AZD1222 COVID-19 vaccine. The table came from immunoSEQ multiplex PCR; TCRdb's copy has only in-frame clones and leaves some out. The data contain about 120,000 clones, around nine tenths of them singletons. The starting material was peripheral blood, obtained on day 0 of AZD1222 vaccination. The receptors here all came from an adult in good health.

The chain couples TRBV7-6 to TRBJ2-1; TRBD2 agrees at 16 bases. V lost 4 bases to trimming and J lost 9 bases; unmatched junction nucleotides: 3. This CDR3 comprises 15 residues. Germline CDR1 and CDR2: SGHVS and FNYEAQ. DNA of the CDR3: TGTGCCAGCAGCTCCGGGACTAGCGGGGGGGCTGAGCAGTTCTTC. Residues: CASSSGTSGGAEQFF.

The V and J genes are TRBV19 and TRBJ1-2; a weak D match, TRBD1 (5 bases). Germline V lookup: CDR1 LNHDA, CDR2 SQIVND (reference sequence). Trimming removed 7 bases from V and 3 bases from J, with 15 bases in between. This CDR3 contains 14 residues. In DNA form, the CDR3 reads TGTGCCAGTACCTTGGGGGGTATGGACTATGGCTACACCTTC. This sequence encodes CASTLGGMDYGYTF. Supplemented by reference TRBV19 and TRBJ1-2, the full variable domain reads DGGITQSPKYLFRKEGQNVTLSCEQNLNHDAMYWYRQDPGQGLRLIYYSQIVNDFQKGDIAEGYSVSREKKESFPLTVTSAQKNPTAFYLCASTLGGMDYGYTFGSGTRLTVV.

V gene TRBV11-1 combines with J gene TRBJ1-1; no clear D. V was shortened by 1 base and J by 4 bases, with 13 bases between the two germline ends. Per germline, CDR1 SGHAT and CDR2 FQDESV (reference sequence). This CDR3 comprises 15 residues. This chain's CDR3 is CASSLGGQATTEAFF. The DNA of the CDR3 is TGTGCCAGCAGCTTAGGCGGGCAGGCGACCACTGAAGCTTTCTTT.

The chain uses TRBV7-2 and TRBJ2-5, with D possibly being TRBD2 (5 bases). The CDR3 has 14 amino acids. V dropped 2 bases and J dropped 2 bases, with 9 bases sitting between them. Germline V gives CDR1 SGHTA, CDR2 FQGNSA. The CDR3 bases are TGTGCCAGCAGCTTAAACGGGGATCAAGAGACCCAGTACTTC. Translating it yields CASSLNGDQETQYF.

This rearrangement joins TRBV12-3 or TRBV12-4 to TRBJ1-1, with no clear D. V was cut by 3 bases and J by 0 bases, with 5 bases left in between. The CDR3 spans 13 residues. DNA of the CDR3: TGTGCCAGCAGTTTTCTCATGAACACTGAAGCTTTCTTT. Translation: CASSFLMNTEAFF.

The chain joins TRBV6-5 to TRBJ1-1; D is ambiguous. The CDR3 extends over 13 amino acids. Germline CDR1 MNHEY, CDR2 SVGAGI. Trimming took 8 bases from V and 1 from J, leaving 11 bases between them. This CDR3 reads CASGWMRNTEAFF. The CDR3 bases are TGTGCCAGCGGATGGATGAGGAACACTGAAGCTTTCTTT.

The chain joins TRBV6-4 to TRBJ2-2; 10 positions match TRBD2. The CDR3 has 15 amino acids. Germline V CDR1 and CDR2: MRHNA, SNTAGT. V lost 3 bases and J lost 4; bases outside the gene matches: 2. For the CDR3, the DNA is TGTGCCAGCAGTGAGGCTAGCGGGAGCACCGGGGAGCTGTTTTTT. This encodes CASSEASGSTGELFF.

The CDR3 nucleotides are TGTGCCAGCAGCTTCCCGGACGGACCGAACACTGAAGCTTTCTTT. Its protein product is CASSFPDGPNTEAFF. The J gene is TRBJ1-1, the V gene TRBV5-4; D gene uncertain. Germline loops: CDR1 SGHNT, CDR2 YYREEE (reference sequence). V lost 2 bases to trimming and J lost 1 base, with 12 bases between them. This CDR3 contains 15 residues.

V is TRBV3-1 (or the pseudogene TRBV3-2) and J is TRBJ1-4, with unresolved D. V was pared by 1 base and J by 8 bases, with 8 bases between. The CDR3 extends over 13 amino acids. Looked up from germline, CDR1 is LGHDT and CDR2 is YNNKEL (reference sequence). The CDR3 sequence is CASSQGTEEKLFF. The CDR3 nucleotides read TGTGCCAGCAGCCAAGGTACAGAAGAAAAACTGTTTTTT.

The J gene is TRBJ2-1, the V gene TRBV10-1; TRBD2 is a possible D gene (6 bases). The CDR3 spans 17 residues. Trimming shortened V by 4 bases and J by 0 bases, and 16 bases separated the two germline ends. Per the germline V gene, CDR1 is WNHNN and CDR2 is SYGVQD (reference sequence). The CDR3 bases are TGCGCCAGCAGTGGGGGGTCAGCGGGCCTCTCCTACAATGAGCAGTTCTTC. Its translation: CASSGGSAGLSYNEQFF.

Here the CDR3 DNA reads TGTGCCAGCAGTTCGTGGACAGGGTCCAGGGAGACCCAGTACTTC. Its protein is CASSSWTGSRETQYF. The gene calls are TRBV9 and TRBJ2-5, with 8 bases that match TRBD1. From germline, CDR1 is SGDLS and CDR2 YYNGEE. Trimming at V came to 5 bases and at J to 5 bases, leaving 11 bases not matched to a gene. The CDR3 covers 15 residues.

The genes are TRBV19 and TRBJ1-6, with 7 bases identical to TRBD1. The CDR3 length is 12 residues. V trimming: 9 bases; J trimming: 11 bases; junction bases outside the gene matches: 7. Germline V lookup: CDR1 LNHDA, CDR2 SQIVND (reference sequence). The CDR3 loop reads CASTTGEPPLHF. DNA of the CDR3: TGTGCCAGCACTACAGGGGAACCACCCCTCCACTTT.

This clone has a single count. V is TRBV5-5 and J is TRBJ2-1; possible D gene TRBD1, 6 bases. Trimming pared 0 bases from V and 7 bases from J, leaving 17 bases between. Germline V lookup: CDR1 SGHKS, CDR2 YYEKEE (reference sequence). This CDR3 comprises 16 residues. CDR3 region: CASSLEGTSRGNEQFF. CDR3 in DNA: TGTGCCAGCAGCTTGGAAGGGACATCCAGAGGTAATGAGCAGTTCTTC. Drawing the rest from reference TRBV5-5 and TRBJ2-1, the complete variable domain is DAGVTQSPTHLIKTRGQQVTLRCSPISGHKSVSWYQQVLGQGPQFIFQYYEKEERGRGNFPDRFSARQFPNYSSELNVNALLLGDSALYLCASSLEGTSRGNEQFFGPGTRLTVL.

The rearrangement links TRBV29-1 to TRBJ2-1, with 7 bases matching TRBD2. The ends lost 7 bases at V and 4 bases at J; junction bases unmatched: 7. Germline V gene lookup returns CDR1 SQVTM and CDR2 ANQGSEA. The CDR3 totals 13 residues. In DNA form, the CDR3 reads TGCAGCGCCGAGCGGGGAGGATACAATGAGCAGTTCTTC. Translating gives CSAERGGYNEQFF.

This chain connects TRBV19 to TRBJ1-2, with 7 bases identical to TRBD1. Germline lookup yields CDR1 LNHDA and CDR2 SQIVND (reference sequence). The ends lost 7 bases at V and 8 bases at J; junction bases unmatched: 13. The CDR3 runs to 14 residues. The chain's CDR3 is CASTWQGVFNGYTF. In DNA form, the CDR3 reads TGTGCCAGTACCTGGCAGGGGGTTTTCAACGGCTACACCTTC.

This chain joins TRBV24-1 and TRBJ2-3, with D tentatively TRBD1 (6 bases). Germline assignment: CDR1 KGHDR and CDR2 SFDVKD. Trimming shortened V by 8 bases and J by 2 bases, and 13 bases separated the two germline ends. The CDR3 is made up of 14 amino acids. The CDR3 DNA sequence: TGTGCCACCAAAGGACAGTTATCCACAGATACGCAGTATTTT. It codes for CATKGQLSTDTQYF.

The chain employs TRBV7-2 and TRBJ1-6; the D is unclear. The CDR3 is made up of 14 amino acids. Germline-derived CDR1 and CDR2 are SGHTA and FQGNSA. Between the trimmed V and J ends, which lost 5 bases and 12 bases, there was a span of 17 bases. DNA for the CDR3: TGTGCCAGCAGCCCCCCCGGTATGGCGGGACCCCTCCACTTT. It specifies CASSPPGMAGPLHF.